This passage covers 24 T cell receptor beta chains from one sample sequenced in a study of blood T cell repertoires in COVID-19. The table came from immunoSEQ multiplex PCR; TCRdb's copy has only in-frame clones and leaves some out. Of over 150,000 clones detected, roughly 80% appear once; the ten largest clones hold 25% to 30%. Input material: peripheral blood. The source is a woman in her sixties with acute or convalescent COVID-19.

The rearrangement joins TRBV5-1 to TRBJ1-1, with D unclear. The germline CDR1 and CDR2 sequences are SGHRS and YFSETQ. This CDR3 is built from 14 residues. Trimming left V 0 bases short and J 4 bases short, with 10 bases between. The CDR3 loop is CASSLEQAGTEAFF. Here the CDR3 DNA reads TGCGCCAGCAGCTTGGAGCAGGCTGGCACTGAAGCTTTCTTT.

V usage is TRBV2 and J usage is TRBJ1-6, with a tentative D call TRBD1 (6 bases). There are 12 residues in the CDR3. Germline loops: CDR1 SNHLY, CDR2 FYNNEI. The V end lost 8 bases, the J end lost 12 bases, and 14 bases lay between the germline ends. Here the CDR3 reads CASGDIDQPLHF. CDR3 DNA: TGTGCCAGCGGGGACATTGATCAACCCCTCCACTTT.

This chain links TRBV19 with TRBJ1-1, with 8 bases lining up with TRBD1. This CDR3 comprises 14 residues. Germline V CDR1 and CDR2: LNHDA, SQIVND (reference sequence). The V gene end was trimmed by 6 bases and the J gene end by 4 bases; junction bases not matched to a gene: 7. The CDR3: CASSLGQVGTEAFF. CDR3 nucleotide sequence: TGTGCCAGTAGCCTGGGACAGGTGGGCACTGAAGCTTTCTTT.

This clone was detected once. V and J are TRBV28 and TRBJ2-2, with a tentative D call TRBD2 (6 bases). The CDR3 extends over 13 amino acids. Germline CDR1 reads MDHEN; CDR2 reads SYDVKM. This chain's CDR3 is CAMRRGGTGELFF. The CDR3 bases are TGTGCGATGAGGAGGGGAGGCACCGGGGAGCTGTTTTTT.

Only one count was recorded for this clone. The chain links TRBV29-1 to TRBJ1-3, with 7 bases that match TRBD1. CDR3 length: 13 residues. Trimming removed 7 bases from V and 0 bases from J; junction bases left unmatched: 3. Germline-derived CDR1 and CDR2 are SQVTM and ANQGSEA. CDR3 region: CSAGGSSGNTIYF. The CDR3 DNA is TGCAGCGCAGGGGGTTCCTCTGGAAACACCATATATTTT.

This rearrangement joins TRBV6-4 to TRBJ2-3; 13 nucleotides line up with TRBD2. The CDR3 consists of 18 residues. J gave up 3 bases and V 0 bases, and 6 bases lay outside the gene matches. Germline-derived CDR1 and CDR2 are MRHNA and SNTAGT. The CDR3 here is CASSDSPLAGGLTDTQYF. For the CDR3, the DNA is TGTGCCAGCAGTGACTCCCCACTAGCGGGGGGGCTAACAGATACGCAGTATTTT.

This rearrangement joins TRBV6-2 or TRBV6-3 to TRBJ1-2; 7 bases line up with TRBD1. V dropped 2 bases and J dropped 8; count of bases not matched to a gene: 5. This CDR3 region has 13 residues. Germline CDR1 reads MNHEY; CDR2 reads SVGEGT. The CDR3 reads CASSYVQGGGYTF. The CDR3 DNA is TGTGCCAGCAGTTACGTCCAGGGGGGAGGCTACACCTTC.

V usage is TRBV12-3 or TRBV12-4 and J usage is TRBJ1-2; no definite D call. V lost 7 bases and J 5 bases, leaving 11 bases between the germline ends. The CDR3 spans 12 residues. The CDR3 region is CASTEGGYGYTF. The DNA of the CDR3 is TGTGCCAGCACCGAAGGCGGATATGGCTACACCTTC.

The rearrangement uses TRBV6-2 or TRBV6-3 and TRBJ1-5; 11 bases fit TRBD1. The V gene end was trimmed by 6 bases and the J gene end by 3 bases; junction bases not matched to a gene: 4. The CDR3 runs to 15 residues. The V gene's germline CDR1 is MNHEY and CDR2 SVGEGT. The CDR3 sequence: CASSRTGGFNQPQHF. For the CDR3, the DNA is TGTGCCAGCAGCCGGACAGGGGGCTTCAATCAGCCCCAGCATTTT.

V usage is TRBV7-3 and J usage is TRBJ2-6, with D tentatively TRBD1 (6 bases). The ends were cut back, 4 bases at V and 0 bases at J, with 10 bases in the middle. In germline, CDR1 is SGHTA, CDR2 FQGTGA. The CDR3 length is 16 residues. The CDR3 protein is CASSSPGASGANVLTF. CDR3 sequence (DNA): TGTGCCAGCAGCTCCCCAGGGGCCTCTGGGGCCAACGTCCTGACTTTC. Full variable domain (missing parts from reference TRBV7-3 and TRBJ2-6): GAGVSQTPSNKVTEKGKYVELRCDPISGHTALYWYRQSLGQGPEFLIYFQGTGAADDSGLPNDRFFAVRPEGSVSTLKIQRTERGDSAVYLCASSSPGASGANVLTFGAGSRLTVL.

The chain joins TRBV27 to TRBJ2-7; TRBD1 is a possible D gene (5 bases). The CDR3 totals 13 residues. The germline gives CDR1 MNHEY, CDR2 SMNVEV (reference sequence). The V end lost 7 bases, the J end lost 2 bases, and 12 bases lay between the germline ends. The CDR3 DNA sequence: TGTGCCAGCAAGAAACAGGCGACCTACGAGCAGTACTTC. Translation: CASKKQATYEQYF.

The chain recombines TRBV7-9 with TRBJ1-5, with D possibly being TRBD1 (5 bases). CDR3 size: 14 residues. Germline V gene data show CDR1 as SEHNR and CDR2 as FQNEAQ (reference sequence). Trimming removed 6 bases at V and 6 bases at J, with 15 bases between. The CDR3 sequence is CASSHQGIGQPQHF. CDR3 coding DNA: TGTGCCAGCAGTCACCAGGGAATTGGTCAGCCCCAGCATTTT.

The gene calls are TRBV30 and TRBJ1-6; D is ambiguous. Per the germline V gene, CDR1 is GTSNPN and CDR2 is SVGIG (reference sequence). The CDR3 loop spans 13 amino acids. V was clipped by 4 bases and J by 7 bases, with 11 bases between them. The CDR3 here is CAWTAQQNSPLHF. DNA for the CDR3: TGTGCCTGGACGGCACAGCAGAATTCACCCCTCCACTTT.

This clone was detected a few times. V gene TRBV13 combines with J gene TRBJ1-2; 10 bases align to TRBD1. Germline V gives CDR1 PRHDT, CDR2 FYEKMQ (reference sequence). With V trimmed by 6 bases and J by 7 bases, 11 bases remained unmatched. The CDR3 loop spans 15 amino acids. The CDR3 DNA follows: TGTGCCAGCAGTTACCCCGACAGGGGGCGGCGTGGCTACACCTTC. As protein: CASSYPDRGRRGYTF.

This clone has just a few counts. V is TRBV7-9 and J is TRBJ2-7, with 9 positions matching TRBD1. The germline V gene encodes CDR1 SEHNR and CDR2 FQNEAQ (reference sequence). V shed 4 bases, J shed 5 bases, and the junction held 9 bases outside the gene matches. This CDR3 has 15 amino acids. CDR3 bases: TGTGCCAGCAGCTCTACAGGGGGCATGGTTAACGAGCAGTACTTC. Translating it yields CASSSTGGMVNEQYF. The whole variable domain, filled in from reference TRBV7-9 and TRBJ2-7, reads DTGVSQNPRHKITKRGQNVTFRCDPISEHNRLYWYRQTLGQGPEFLTYFQNEAQLEKSRLLSDRFSAERPKGSFSTLEIQRTEQGDSAMYLCASSSTGGMVNEQYFGPGTRLTVT.

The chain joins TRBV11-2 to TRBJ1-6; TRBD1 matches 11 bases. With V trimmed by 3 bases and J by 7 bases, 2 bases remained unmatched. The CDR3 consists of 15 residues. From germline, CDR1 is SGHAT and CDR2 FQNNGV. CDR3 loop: CASSFGTGGNSPLHF. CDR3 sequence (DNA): TGTGCCAGCAGCTTTGGGACAGGGGGAAATTCACCCCTCCACTTT. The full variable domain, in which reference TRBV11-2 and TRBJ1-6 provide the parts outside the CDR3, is EAGVAQSPRYKIIEKRQSVAFWCNPISGHATLYWYQQILGQGPKLLIQFQNNGVVDDSQLPKDRFSAERLKGVDSTLKIQPAKLEDSAVYLCASSFGTGGNSPLHFGNGTRLTVT.

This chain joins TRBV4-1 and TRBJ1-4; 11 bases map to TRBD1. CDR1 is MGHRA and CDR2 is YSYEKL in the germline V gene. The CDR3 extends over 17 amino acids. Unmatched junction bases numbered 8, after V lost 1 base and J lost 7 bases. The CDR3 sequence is CASSQVWGTGGSEKLFF. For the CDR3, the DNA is TGCGCCAGCAGCCAAGTTTGGGGGACAGGGGGTAGTGAAAAACTGTTTTTT.

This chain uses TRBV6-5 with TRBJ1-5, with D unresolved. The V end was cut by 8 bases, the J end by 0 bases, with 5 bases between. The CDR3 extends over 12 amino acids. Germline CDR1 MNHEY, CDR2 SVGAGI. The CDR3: CASGASNQPQHF. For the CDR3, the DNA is TGTGCCAGCGGAGCTAGCAATCAGCCCCAGCATTTT.

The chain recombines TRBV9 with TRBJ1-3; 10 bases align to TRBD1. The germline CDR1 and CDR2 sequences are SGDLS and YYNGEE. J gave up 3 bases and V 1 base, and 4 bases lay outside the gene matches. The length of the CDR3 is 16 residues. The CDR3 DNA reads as TGTGCCAGCAGCGTAACGACAGGGGGCTATGGAAACACCATATATTTT. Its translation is CASSVTTGGYGNTIYF. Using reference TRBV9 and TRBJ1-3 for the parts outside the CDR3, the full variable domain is DSGVTQTPKHLITATGQRVTLRCSPRSGDLSVYWYQQSLDQGLQFLIQYYNGEERAKGNILERFSAQQFPDLHSELNLSSLELGDSALYFCASSVTTGGYGNTIYFGEGSWLTVV.

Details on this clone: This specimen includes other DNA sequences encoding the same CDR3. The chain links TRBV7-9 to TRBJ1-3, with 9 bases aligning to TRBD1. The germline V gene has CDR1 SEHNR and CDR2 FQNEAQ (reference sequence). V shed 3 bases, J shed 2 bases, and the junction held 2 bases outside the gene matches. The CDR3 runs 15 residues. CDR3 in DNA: TGTGCCAGCAGCTTGCGACAGGGGGCTGGAAACACCATATATTTT. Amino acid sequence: CASSLRQGAGNTIYF.

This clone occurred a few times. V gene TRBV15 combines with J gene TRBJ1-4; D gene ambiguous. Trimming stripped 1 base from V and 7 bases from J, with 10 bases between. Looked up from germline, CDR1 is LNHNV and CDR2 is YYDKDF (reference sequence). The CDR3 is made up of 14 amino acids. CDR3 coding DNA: TGTGCCACCAGCAGAGTACAGAGGGTTGAAAAACTGTTTTTT. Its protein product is CATSRVQRVEKLFF.

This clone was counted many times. The CDR3 sequence is CASSYRDRQAFF. The CDR3 nucleotides read TGTGCCAGCAGCTACCGGGACAGGCAAGCTTTCTTT. V and J are TRBV7-2 and TRBJ1-1; 8 bases agree with TRBD1. Germline-derived CDR1 and CDR2 are SGHTA and FQGNSA. The CDR3 consists of 12 residues. Trimming took 4 bases from V and 9 from J; bases not matched to a gene: 4. Full variable domain (missing parts from reference TRBV7-2 and TRBJ1-1): GAGVSQSPSNKVTEKGKDVELRCDPISGHTALYWYRQSLGQGLEFLIYFQGNSAPDKSGLPSDRFSAERTGGSVSTLTIQRTQQEDSAVYLCASSYRDRQAFFGQGTRLTVV.

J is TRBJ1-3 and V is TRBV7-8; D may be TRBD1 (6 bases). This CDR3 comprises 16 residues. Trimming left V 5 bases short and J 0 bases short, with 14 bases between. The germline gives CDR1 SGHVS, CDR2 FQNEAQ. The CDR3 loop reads CASSPEGDNSGNTIYF. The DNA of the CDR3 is TGTGCCAGCAGCCCCGAGGGGGACAACTCTGGAAACACCATATATTTT.

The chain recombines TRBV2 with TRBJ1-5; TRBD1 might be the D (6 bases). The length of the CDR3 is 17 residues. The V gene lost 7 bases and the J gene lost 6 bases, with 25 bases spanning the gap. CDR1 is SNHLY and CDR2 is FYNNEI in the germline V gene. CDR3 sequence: CASTGTAGAVYGQPQHF. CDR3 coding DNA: TGTGCCAGCACCGGAACCGCAGGGGCCGTATATGGTCAGCCCCAGCATTTT.